The clone carrying this T cell receptor (beta chain) has only one observation. Amplification of TCR beta CDR3 regions was performed using RNA transcripts as template. During a first-round RT-PCR of the TCR CDR3, the HTBI primer set was used. TCRdb redid the calling of the multiplex PCR reads with MiXCR, one entry per CDR3 protein. The data hold about 660,000 distinct CDR3 sequences, with less than 45% observed a single time. These data originate in a study of T cells in Graves' hyperthyroidism and ophthalmopathy. V dropped 6 bases and J dropped 8; count of bases not matched to a gene: 7. Germline loops: CDR1 SGHTA, CDR2 FQGNSA. CDR3 length equals 14 residues.

The sequencing sample was made of peripheral blood or thyroid tissue (not recorded which). The TCR was taken from an adult man with Graves' disease, either hyperthyroidism or ophthalmopathy (not recorded which). The chain uses TRBV7-2 and TRBJ1-6; 7 bases line up with TRBD1. In nucleotides, the CDR3 is TGTGCCAGCAGGCGGGGGGACAGTGATTCACCCCTCCACTTT. This translates into CASRRGDSDSPLHF.